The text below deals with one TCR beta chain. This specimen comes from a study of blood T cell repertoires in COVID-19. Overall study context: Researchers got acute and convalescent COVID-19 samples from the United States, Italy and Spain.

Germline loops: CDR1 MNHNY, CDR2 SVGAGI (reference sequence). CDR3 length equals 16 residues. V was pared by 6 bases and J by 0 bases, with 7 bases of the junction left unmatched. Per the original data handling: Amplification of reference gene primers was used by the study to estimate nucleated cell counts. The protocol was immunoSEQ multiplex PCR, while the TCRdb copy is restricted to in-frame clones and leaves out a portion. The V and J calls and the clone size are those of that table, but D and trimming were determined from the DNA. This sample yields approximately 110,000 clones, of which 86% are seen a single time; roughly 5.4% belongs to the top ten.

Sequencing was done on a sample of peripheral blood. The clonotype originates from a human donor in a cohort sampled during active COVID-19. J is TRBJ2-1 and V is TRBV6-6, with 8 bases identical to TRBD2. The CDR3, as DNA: TGTGCCAGCAGCTACCTTAGCGGGGCCTCCTACAATGAGCAGTTCTTC. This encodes CASSYLSGASYNEQFF.